The rows below give T cell receptor beta chains drawn from one sample of a study of blood T cell repertoires in COVID-19. Repertoires were generated with immunoSEQ multiplex PCR, while TCRdb's copy carries only in-frame clones and drops some. The sample has about 70,000 clones, around 85% seen once; the top ten hold about 17%. Sequencing input: peripheral blood. Receptor source: a man aged 40-55 years with COVID-19, enrolled during active disease. CDR3s include the opening cysteine and the closing phenylalanine or tryptophan. Some rows mark clone size as missing; the rest say once, few, many or name a class of expanded clone.

J,size,V,CDR3
TRBJ1-1,NA,TRBV9,CASSGPGTEAFF
TRBJ2-5,NA,TRBV3-1/TRBV3-2,CASSQYSSGVQETQYF
TRBJ2-7,NA,TRBV6-1,CASSEHGTGGLNEQYF
TRBJ2-5,NA,TRBV4-2,CASGVGETQYF
TRBJ1-5,NA,TRBV28,CASSLGSSINQPQHF
TRBJ2-3,NA,TRBV3-1/TRBV3-2,CASSLDRGADTQYF
TRBJ1-2,NA,TRBV7-9,CASSSQANPFYGYTF
TRBJ2-7,NA,TRBV7-9,CASSPGQVYEQYF
TRBJ1-5,NA,TRBV5-6,CASSFYSNQPQHF
TRBJ1-2,NA,TRBV7-9,CASSLSGQPNYGYTF
TRBJ2-7,once,TRBV3-1/TRBV3-2,CASSPRGSAYEQYF
TRBJ1-2,NA,TRBV19,CASSMGANYGYTF
TRBJ2-2,NA,TRBV9,CASSVGPGTGELFF
TRBJ1-1,NA,TRBV13,CASSLRKGETEAFF
TRBJ2-3,once,TRBV5-1,CASSPGRGADTQYF
TRBJ1-1,NA,TRBV28,CASSSEDTEAFF
TRBJ1-2,once,TRBV4-1,CASSQAGTPTSYTF
TRBJ1-2,once,TRBV11-2,CASSLDRERNYGYTF
TRBJ1-1,NA,TRBV5-1,CASSLRPRDRGLNTEAFF
TRBJ2-3,NA,TRBV30,CAWGQGGTDTQYF
TRBJ1-1,NA,TRBV6-6,CASSYDTLNTEAFF
TRBJ2-1,few,TRBV18,CASSPPGQYSYNEQFF
TRBJ1-1,NA,TRBV5-4,CASSGWPSRRAFF
TRBJ2-3,once,TRBV10-2,CASGPTSGGTDTQYF
TRBJ2-1,once,TRBV11-3,CASSLGGASGGAEQFF
TRBJ1-6,NA,TRBV7-9,CASSQGQGSYNSPLHF
TRBJ2-1,NA,TRBV19,CASASGGDLNEQFF
TRBJ2-2,NA,TRBV5-5,CASSLVGGPNTGELFF
TRBJ1-1,NA,TRBV5-1,CASSLRTGVNTEAFF
TRBJ2-7,NA,TRBV10-2,CARRTETYEQYF
TRBJ1-2,NA,TRBV3-1/TRBV3-2,CASSLNTGTGDGYTF
TRBJ2-7,once,TRBV2,CASRGTTRGTKQYF
TRBJ2-3,NA,TRBV19,CASSESAQGRADTQYF
TRBJ2-1,NA,TRBV19,CASTLGLAGYNEQFF
TRBJ2-5,NA,TRBV7-7,CASSLAGVQETQYF
TRBJ2-7,NA,TRBV7-4,CASSPSLAGGFNYEQYF
TRBJ2-1,NA,TRBV13,CASSSIAYFGVPGYNEQFF
TRBJ2-5,NA,TRBV7-6,CASSLAGGPSQETQYF
TRBJ1-2,NA,TRBV29-1,CSVEHPGSYGYTF
TRBJ1-1,NA,TRBV11-2,CASSLGLMNTEAFF
TRBJ1-6,NA,TRBV3-1/TRBV3-2,CASSQQGGNSPLHF
TRBJ2-3,NA,TRBV29-1,CSVNGQETDTQYF
TRBJ2-2,NA,TRBV6-4,CASSESERSGELFF
TRBJ2-3,NA,TRBV5-1,CASSLGDTDTQYF
TRBJ2-7,NA,TRBV4-1,CASSQEPGLAAPDSYEQYF
TRBJ1-2,NA,TRBV10-2,CASSESQDLGYGYTF
TRBJ1-1,NA,TRBV19,CASSIDGVRAFF
TRBJ2-3,NA,TRBV6-5,CASNRRGGTDTQYF
TRBJ1-2,NA,TRBV24-1,CAPPPRDFEMVGYTF
TRBJ2-1,NA,TRBV7-9,CASSSTDRGPEQFF
TRBJ2-7,NA,TRBV3-1/TRBV3-2,CASSRQGSRYEQYF
TRBJ1-6,NA,TRBV4-1,CASSQGQYNSPLHF
TRBJ2-2,NA,TRBV6-5,CASGSGTSGTGELFF
TRBJ1-6,NA,TRBV28,CASRTGTEYSPLHF